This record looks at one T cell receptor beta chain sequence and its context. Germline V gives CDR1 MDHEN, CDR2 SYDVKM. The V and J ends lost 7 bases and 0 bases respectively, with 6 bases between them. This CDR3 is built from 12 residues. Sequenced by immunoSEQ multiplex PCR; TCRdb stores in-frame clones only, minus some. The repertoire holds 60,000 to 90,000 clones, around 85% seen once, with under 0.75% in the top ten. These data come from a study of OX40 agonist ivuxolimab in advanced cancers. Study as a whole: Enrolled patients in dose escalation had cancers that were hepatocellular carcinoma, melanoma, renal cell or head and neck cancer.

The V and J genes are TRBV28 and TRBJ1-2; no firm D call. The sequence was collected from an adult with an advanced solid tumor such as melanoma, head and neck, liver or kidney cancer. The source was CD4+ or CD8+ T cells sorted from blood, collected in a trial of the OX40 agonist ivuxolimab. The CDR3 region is CASTPANYGYTF. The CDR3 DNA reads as TGTGCCAGCACTCCAGCTAACTATGGCTACACCTTC.